Listed here are 22 T cell receptor beta chains from one sample, sequenced in a study of Ad26.COV2.S vaccination and SARS-CoV-2 variants. Only in-frame clones appear in the TCRdb table, and some are missing; sequencing was by immunoSEQ multiplex PCR. The sample lists more than 85,000 clones, roughly 75% occurring once. This specimen consisted of peripheral blood, obtained after recovery from COVID-19. These receptors all stem from a human donor who had recovered from COVID-19.

The chain uses TRBV7-2 and TRBJ2-3; D could derive from TRBD1 or TRBD2 (6 bases each). This CDR3 is built from 14 residues. The germline CDR1 and CDR2 sequences are SGHTA and FQGNSA. Trimming shortened V by 5 bases and J by 11 bases, and 20 bases separated the two germline ends. DNA for the CDR3: TGTGCCAGCAGCCTCCTCCCGGGGGCGACCGAGCAGTATTTT. It specifies CASSLLPGATEQYF.

The chain carries TRBV4-3 and TRBJ2-1, with 8 nucleotides matching TRBD2. With 4 bases clipped from V and 4 bases from J, the junction kept 12 bases outside the gene matches. The CDR3 length is 17 residues. CDR1 is LGHNA, CDR2 YSLEER, per germline. The CDR3 bases are TGCGCCAGCAGCCGGACAAATGGCGGGGGGAAGTACAATGAGCAGTTCTTC. It translates to CASSRTNGGGKYNEQFF.

This clone was observed a handful of times. This chain links TRBV7-9 with TRBJ1-6; 8 positions agree with TRBD1. The CDR3 length is 15 residues. V lost 1 base and J lost 7; bases outside the gene matches: 3. Germline assignment: CDR1 SEHNR and CDR2 FQNEAQ (reference sequence). The CDR3 coding sequence is TGTGCCAGCAGCTTAGGTCGGACAGGGAATTCACCCCTCCACTTT. Its protein product is CASSLGRTGNSPLHF.

The chain employs TRBV24-1 and TRBJ2-5, with 9 nucleotides matching TRBD2. There are 17 residues in the CDR3. Germline assignment: CDR1 KGHDR and CDR2 SFDVKD. V trimming: 3 bases; J trimming: 0 bases; junction bases outside the gene matches: 7. The CDR3 region is CATSDPRLADNQETQYF. CDR3 nucleotide sequence: TGTGCCACCAGTGATCCTCGACTAGCGGATAACCAAGAGACCCAGTACTTC.

The genes are TRBV19 and TRBJ2-7, with 7 bases aligning to TRBD1. The V gene's germline CDR1 is LNHDA and CDR2 SQIVND (reference sequence). V gave up 4 bases and J gave up 3 bases; unmatched junction bases: 6. CDR3 length: 14 amino acids. Written as DNA, the CDR3 is TGTGCCAGTAGTACAGGGACAGTTCACTACGAGCAGTACTTC. Amino acids: CASSTGTVHYEQYF.

V and J are TRBV12-5 and TRBJ1-2, with unresolved D. The CDR3 is 14 amino acids. In germline, CDR1 is LGHNT, CDR2 FRNRAP. V was trimmed by 2 bases and J by 6 bases, leaving 13 bases between them. The DNA of the CDR3 is TGTGCTAGTGGTTTGTTGAGGCCTCTCCATGGCTACACCTTC. Translated, it gives CASGLLRPLHGYTF.

The genes are TRBV27 and TRBJ1-2; TRBD1 is a possible D gene (6 bases). Trimming removed 3 bases at V and 3 bases at J, with 14 bases between. The germline CDR1 and CDR2 sequences are MNHEY and SMNVEV (reference sequence). CDR3 size: 15 residues. In nucleotides, the CDR3 is TGTGCCAGCAGTTTCGAGGCAGACAGGCACTATGGCTACACCTTC. It encodes CASSFEADRHYGYTF.

The genes are TRBV7-9 and TRBJ2-1, with 14 bases aligning to TRBD2. Trimming removed 5 bases from V and 9 bases from J; junction bases left unmatched: 6. The CDR3 has 15 amino acids. CDR1 is SEHNR and CDR2 is FQNEAQ in the germline V gene (reference sequence). The CDR3, as DNA: TGTGCCAGCAGCCCCGGGACTAGCGGGGGTCTTGAGCAGTTCTTC. Protein sequence: CASSPGTSGGLEQFF.

The count of this clone is one. The chain is built from TRBV2 and TRBJ2-3; D uncertain. This CDR3 comprises 14 residues. Looked up from germline, CDR1 is SNHLY and CDR2 is FYNNEI. V lost 2 bases and J lost 6, with 12 bases in between. The CDR3 DNA reads TGTGCCAGCAGTGAACTAGGTGTTTTCGATACGCAGTATTTT. Protein: CASSELGVFDTQYF.

V usage is TRBV2 and J usage is TRBJ1-2, with TRBD1 as a possible D gene (5 bases). V was clipped by 5 bases and J by 2 bases, with 12 bases between them. There are 14 residues in the CDR3. Germline V CDR1 and CDR2: SNHLY, FYNNEI. CDR3 protein: CASSREGPNYGYTF. CDR3 nucleotide sequence: TGTGCCAGCAGTCGTGAGGGGCCAAACTATGGCTACACCTTC.

This chain uses TRBV7-9 with TRBJ2-3; 9 bases map to TRBD2. V dropped 4 bases and J dropped 1; count of bases not matched to a gene: 12. This CDR3 has 18 amino acids. Germline CDR1 SEHNR, CDR2 FQNEAQ (reference sequence). CDR3 region: CASSSWVAGAWGTDTQYF. The CDR3, as DNA: TGTGCCAGCAGCTCGTGGGTAGCGGGGGCCTGGGGCACAGATACGCAGTATTTT.

The genes are TRBV9 and TRBJ1-4; D uncertain. In germline, CDR1 is SGDLS, CDR2 YYNGEE. The CDR3 consists of 14 residues. Trimming stripped 3 bases from V and 3 bases from J, with 9 bases between. Here the CDR3 reads CASSGGGANEKLFF. In DNA form, the CDR3 reads TGTGCCAGCAGCGGGGGAGGAGCTAATGAAAAACTGTTTTTT.

The genes are TRBV7-7 and TRBJ2-2; 7 bases map to TRBD1. The junction had 9 bases not matched to a gene; V was cut back by 5 bases and J by 6 bases. CDR3 length: 15 amino acids. The germline gives CDR1 SSHAT, CDR2 FNYEAQ (reference sequence). The CDR3 protein is CASSERPDRAGELFF. The CDR3 DNA reads TGTGCCAGCAGCGAGCGACCTGACAGGGCCGGGGAGCTGTTTTTT. Full variable domain (remainder filled in from reference TRBV7-7 and TRBJ2-2): GAGVSQSPRYKVTKRGQDVTLRCDPISSHATLYWYQQALGQGPEFLTYFNYEAQPDKSGLPSDRFSAERPEGSISTLTIQRTEQRDSAMYRCASSERPDRAGELFFGEGSRLTVL.

The genes are TRBV12-3 or TRBV12-4 and TRBJ2-7; D is undetermined. The CDR3 is 13 residues long. The V end was cut by 3 bases, the J end by 7 bases, with 13 bases between. As DNA, the CDR3 is TGTGCCAGCAGTTTGGGTAGGTTTGCTGAGCAGTACTTC. This translates into CASSLGRFAEQYF.

The V gene is TRBV5-4, the J gene TRBJ2-1, with D possibly TRBD2 on 5 matching bases. CDR1 SGHNT and CDR2 YYREEE come from the germline V gene (reference sequence). The germline V and J ends were trimmed by 0 bases and 7 bases, with 8 bases remaining between them. The CDR3 runs 13 residues. CDR3 nucleotide sequence: TGTGCCAGCAGCTTGGCCTGGGAGAATGAGCAGTTCTTC. This encodes CASSLAWENEQFF.

The chain is built from TRBV19 and TRBJ2-7; D is undetermined. Germline CDR1 and CDR2: LNHDA and SQIVND (reference sequence). The V end lost 4 bases, the J end lost 4 bases, and 14 bases lay between the germline ends. The CDR3 has 14 residues. In nucleotides, the CDR3 is TGTGCCAGTAGTAATCCGGCAGTTTGGTACGAGCAGTACTTC. Its protein is CASSNPAVWYEQYF.

V is TRBV6-2 or TRBV6-3 and J is TRBJ2-3, with D perhaps matching TRBD1 (5 bases). Trimming pared 3 bases from V and 7 bases from J, leaving 17 bases between. CDR1 MNHEY and CDR2 SVGEGT come from the germline V gene. The CDR3 spans 15 residues. CDR3 amino acids: CASSYPGSGSNTQYF. CDR3 bases: TGTGCCAGCAGTTATCCAGGGTCGGGTTCAAATACGCAGTATTTT.

This clone appeared a few times. The chain employs TRBV11-2 and TRBJ1-1; D is possibly TRBD1 (6 bases). Trimming left V 4 bases short and J 4 bases short, with 13 bases between. From germline, CDR1 is SGHAT and CDR2 FQNNGV. The CDR3 is 14 residues long. The DNA of the CDR3 is TGTGCCAGCAGCTACTCCCCGGGGGCCACTGAAGCTTTCTTT. This sequence encodes CASSYSPGATEAFF.

The J gene is TRBJ1-4, the V gene TRBV11-2; perhaps TRBD1 as D (6 bases). CDR1 SGHAT and CDR2 FQNNGV come from the germline V gene. This CDR3 region has 15 residues. V lost 5 bases and J 5 bases, leaving 15 bases between the germline ends. In DNA form, the CDR3 reads TGTGCCAGCAGCCTTTCCGGGCAGGGGAATGAAAAACTGTTTTTT. Protein: CASSLSGQGNEKLFF.

The rearrangement uses TRBV19 and TRBJ1-2, with 9 bases that match TRBD1. CDR1 is LNHDA and CDR2 is SQIVND in the germline V gene (reference sequence). The junction had 10 bases not matched to a gene; V was cut back by 6 bases and J by 5 bases. CDR3 size: 15 residues. In nucleotides, the CDR3 is TGTGCCAGTAGCCCGGGACAGGGTAGTTGGTATGGCTACACCTTC. Translation: CASSPGQGSWYGYTF. Complete variable domain (other parts from reference TRBV19 and TRBJ1-2): DGGITQSPKYLFRKEGQNVTLSCEQNLNHDAMYWYRQDPGQGLRLIYYSQIVNDFQKGDIAEGYSVSREKKESFPLTVTSAQKNPTAFYLCASSPGQGSWYGYTFGSGTRLTVV.

The V and J genes are TRBV7-9 and TRBJ2-2; TRBD1 aligns across 8 bases. Germline CDR1 is SEHNR and CDR2 is FQNEAQ (reference sequence). The ends lost 8 bases at V and 3 bases at J; junction bases unmatched: 5. This CDR3 is built from 14 residues. The CDR3 sequence: CASVGTGDTGELFF. CDR3 sequence (DNA): TGTGCCAGCGTCGGGACAGGAGACACCGGGGAGCTGTTTTTT.

This chain joins TRBV30 and TRBJ1-1; no definite D call. The V and J ends lost 0 bases and 3 bases respectively, with 5 bases between them. Germline V lookup: CDR1 GTSNPN, CDR2 SVGIG (reference sequence). The CDR3 sequence is 12 residues long. The chain's CDR3 is CAWSVLHTEAFF. Here the CDR3 DNA reads TGTGCCTGGAGTGTTCTCCACACTGAAGCTTTCTTT. The full variable domain, its missing parts supplied by reference TRBV30 and TRBJ1-1, is SQTIHQWPATLVQPVGSPLSLECTVEGTSNPNLYWYRQAAGRGLQLLFYSVGIGQISSEVPQNLSASRPQDRQFILSSKKLLLSDSGFYLCAWSVLHTEAFFGQGTRLTVV.